Listed below are T cell receptor beta chains from one sample, sequenced in a study of blood T cell repertoires in COVID-19. Method: immunoSEQ multiplex PCR; TCRdb's copy keeps in-frame clones and lacks some. The sample shows approximately 100,000 clones, nearly 90% of them seen only once. Sequencing was done on a sample of peripheral blood. The receptors derive from a woman aged 55-69 years with acute or convalescent COVID-19. The CDR3 runs from the conserved cysteine through the conserved F or W. The order of the fields is clone size, J gene, D gene, V gene, CDR3 DNA, CDR3 protein. The D gene is left open where the match is weak. Clone size is shown for a subset of rows, as once, few, many or a class of expanded clone.

clone size: once; J gene: TRBJ1-5; D gene: NA; V gene: TRBV7-8; CDR3 DNA: TGTGCCAGCAGCCAAGGGACGGGGGTCTTCAATCAGCCCCAGCATTTT; CDR3 protein: CASSQGTGVFNQPQHF
clone size: NA; J gene: TRBJ2-2; D gene: NA; V gene: TRBV9; CDR3 DNA: TGTGCCAGCAGCGTAGAGGGACAATTCATGGGGGAGCTGTTTTTT; CDR3 protein: CASSVEGQFMGELFF
clone size: NA; J gene: TRBJ2-7; D gene: TRBD1; V gene: TRBV4-1; CDR3 DNA: TGCGCCAGCAGCCAAGAGGGACAGGGCTCCTACGAGCAGTACTTC; CDR3 protein: CASSQEGQGSYEQYF
clone size: once; J gene: TRBJ1-2; D gene: TRBD1; V gene: TRBV19; CDR3 DNA: TGTGCCAGTAGTCTTGGGACAGGGACCTTCCCGGGCTACACCTTC; CDR3 protein: CASSLGTGTFPGYTF
clone size: NA; J gene: TRBJ1-2; D gene: TRBD1; V gene: TRBV2; CDR3 DNA: TGTGCCAGCAGTTTTGGGGCCGGGGCAGGGGGCGAGGGCTACACCTTC; CDR3 protein: CASSFGAGAGGEGYTF
clone size: NA; J gene: TRBJ1-1; D gene: NA; V gene: TRBV19; CDR3 DNA: TGTGCCAGTAGTAGGCCACCACCCCAGAACACTGAAGCTTTCTTT; CDR3 protein: CASSRPPPQNTEAFF
clone size: NA; J gene: TRBJ1-2; D gene: NA; V gene: TRBV28; CDR3 DNA: TGTGCCAGCAGTTTAGGGGACCTGGGGGGGGATGGCTACACCTTC; CDR3 protein: CASSLGDLGGDGYTF
clone size: NA; J gene: TRBJ2-7; D gene: TRBD2; V gene: TRBV4-1; CDR3 DNA: TGCGCCAGCAGCCAAGTGGGGACTAGCGGGAGATGGTACGAGCAGTACTTC; CDR3 protein: CASSQVGTSGRWYEQYF
clone size: NA; J gene: TRBJ2-2; D gene: NA; V gene: TRBV27; CDR3 DNA: TGTGCCAGCAGTTTGCGGGCGGACCGATCGAACACCGGGGAGCTGTTTTTT; CDR3 protein: CASSLRADRSNTGELFF
clone size: NA; J gene: TRBJ1-1; D gene: NA; V gene: TRBV11-3; CDR3 DNA: TGTGCCAGCAGCGGGGGGTTGGGCACTGAAGCTTTCTTT; CDR3 protein: CASSGGLGTEAFF
clone size: NA; J gene: TRBJ1-4; D gene: NA; V gene: TRBV21-1; CDR3 DNA: TGTGCCAGCAGCTGCAGAGACAGAGAGATGGATTCTAATGAAAAACTGTTTTTT; CDR3 protein: CASSCRDREMDSNEKLFF
clone size: NA; J gene: TRBJ1-1; D gene: TRBD1; V gene: TRBV5-5; CDR3 DNA: TGTGCCAGCAGCTTGTGGGACAGGGGGCAGGATGAAGCTTTCTTT; CDR3 protein: CASSLWDRGQDEAFF
clone size: NA; J gene: TRBJ1-5; D gene: NA; V gene: TRBV10-3; CDR3 DNA: TGTGCCGCCGGGAGGGGCAATCAGCCCCAGCATTTT; CDR3 protein: CAAGRGNQPQHF
clone size: NA; J gene: TRBJ2-3; D gene: TRBD2; V gene: TRBV7-2; CDR3 DNA: TGTGCCAGCAGCGCAAACCTAGCGGGAGACACAGATACGCAGTATTTT; CDR3 protein: CASSANLAGDTDTQYF
clone size: NA; J gene: TRBJ1-1; D gene: NA; V gene: TRBV18; CDR3 DNA: TGTGCCAGCTCACCCGACATCTTTCTCGCTTTCTTT; CDR3 protein: CASSPDIFLAFF
clone size: NA; J gene: TRBJ2-5; D gene: TRBD2; V gene: TRBV27; CDR3 DNA: TGTGCCAGCAGGCCAGCGGGGTCCGGCCAAGAGACCCAGTACTTC; CDR3 protein: CASRPAGSGQETQYF
clone size: few; J gene: TRBJ2-1; D gene: TRBD1; V gene: TRBV19; CDR3 DNA: TGTGCCAGTACCCCACTTAGACAGGGTCGACTCAATGAGCAGTTCTTC; CDR3 protein: CASTPLRQGRLNEQFF
clone size: NA; J gene: TRBJ2-3; D gene: TRBD2; V gene: TRBV7-6; CDR3 DNA: TGTGCCAGCAGCACGACTAGCGGGAGAGCAGATACGCAGTATTTT; CDR3 protein: CASSTTSGRADTQYF
clone size: NA; J gene: TRBJ2-2; D gene: TRBD2; V gene: TRBV18; CDR3 DNA: TGTGCCAGCTTTCCGGGACTAACTCAAACCGGGGAGCTGTTTTTT; CDR3 protein: CASFPGLTQTGELFF
clone size: once; J gene: TRBJ1-3; D gene: TRBD1; V gene: TRBV5-4; CDR3 DNA: TGTGCCAGCAGCCGCCCCGGGACAGGGGGCCCTGGAAACACCATATATTTT; CDR3 protein: CASSRPGTGGPGNTIYF
clone size: NA; J gene: TRBJ2-1; D gene: NA; V gene: TRBV21-1; CDR3 DNA: TGTGCCAGCAGACCGGGACTAGATGACGATGAGCAGTTCTTC; CDR3 protein: CASRPGLDDDEQFF
clone size: few; J gene: TRBJ2-2; D gene: NA; V gene: TRBV5-6; CDR3 DNA: TGTGCCAGCAGCTTTTCCGGGTCCGGGGAGCTGTTTTTT; CDR3 protein: CASSFSGSGELFF
clone size: NA; J gene: TRBJ2-1; D gene: TRBD2; V gene: TRBV2; CDR3 DNA: TGTGCCAGCGGGGGGGGACTAGCGGGAGGGCCCTACAATGAGCAGTTCTTC; CDR3 protein: CASGGGLAGGPYNEQFF
clone size: NA; J gene: TRBJ2-1; D gene: TRBD2; V gene: TRBV6-5; CDR3 DNA: TGTGCCAGTGCGGGGGGGACCAACTACAATGAGCAGTTCTTC; CDR3 protein: CASAGGTNYNEQFF
clone size: NA; J gene: TRBJ2-5; D gene: TRBD2; V gene: TRBV27; CDR3 DNA: TGTGCCAGCAGAGGACTAGAACAAGAGACCCAGTACTTC; CDR3 protein: CASRGLEQETQYF
clone size: NA; J gene: TRBJ2-5; D gene: NA; V gene: TRBV4-1; CDR3 DNA: TGCGCCAGCAGCCAAGTCGGGGGGACCCAGTACTTC; CDR3 protein: CASSQVGGTQYF
clone size: few; J gene: TRBJ1-5; D gene: NA; V gene: TRBV4-1; CDR3 DNA: TGCGCCAGCAGCCCCGGAGGGCCTCCTGGGGGTGATCAGCCCCAGCATTTT; CDR3 protein: CASSPGGPPGGDQPQHF
clone size: NA; J gene: TRBJ2-3; D gene: TRBD2; V gene: TRBV6-2/TRBV6-3; CDR3 DNA: TGTGCCAGCAGTGGCCTTTGGCGGGAGCTCACAGATACGCAGTATTTT; CDR3 protein: CASSGLWRELTDTQYF
clone size: NA; J gene: TRBJ2-7; D gene: NA; V gene: TRBV30; CDR3 DNA: TGTGCCTGGAGTGTCCCTAGCGAATCTGACTACGAGCAGTACTTC; CDR3 protein: CAWSVPSESDYEQYF
clone size: NA; J gene: TRBJ2-2; D gene: NA; V gene: TRBV24-1; CDR3 DNA: TGTGCCACCAGTGATTTCGGAGGAACTCGCACCGGGGAGCTGTTTTTT; CDR3 protein: CATSDFGGTRTGELFF
clone size: NA; J gene: TRBJ2-3; D gene: NA; V gene: TRBV29-1; CDR3 DNA: TGCAGCGTTGAAGGAGCCGCCACAGATACGCAGTATTTT; CDR3 protein: CSVEGAATDTQYF
clone size: NA; J gene: TRBJ1-5; D gene: NA; V gene: TRBV19; CDR3 DNA: TGTGCCAGTAGTATTATGAGGGTCGGTGCGAATCAGCCCCAGCATTTT; CDR3 protein: CASSIMRVGANQPQHF
clone size: once; J gene: TRBJ2-7; D gene: TRBD1; V gene: TRBV13; CDR3 DNA: TGTGCCAGCAGCTCCGGCAGGGGGCGGTACGAGCAGTACTTC; CDR3 protein: CASSSGRGRYEQYF
clone size: once; J gene: TRBJ2-7; D gene: NA; V gene: TRBV4-2; CDR3 DNA: TGTGCCAGCAGCCAAGTATCCGGGAGCTACGAGCAGTACTTC; CDR3 protein: CASSQVSGSYEQYF
clone size: NA; J gene: TRBJ1-2; D gene: NA; V gene: TRBV28; CDR3 DNA: TGTGCCAGCAGTCTAGGATCGCGCTATGGCTACACCTTC; CDR3 protein: CASSLGSRYGYTF
clone size: NA; J gene: TRBJ2-3; D gene: TRBD1; V gene: TRBV5-1; CDR3 DNA: TGCGCCAGCAGCCCAGGGACAGTTTCAGATACGCAGTATTTT; CDR3 protein: CASSPGTVSDTQYF
clone size: NA; J gene: TRBJ2-5; D gene: NA; V gene: TRBV19; CDR3 DNA: TGTGCCAGTAGCCCGACGGCTTTGACTGGAGAGACCCAGTACTTC; CDR3 protein: CASSPTALTGETQYF
clone size: NA; J gene: TRBJ2-3; D gene: NA; V gene: TRBV5-5; CDR3 DNA: TGTGCCAGCAGCTTGGACAGTTCCACAGATACGCAGTATTTT; CDR3 protein: CASSLDSSTDTQYF
clone size: NA; J gene: TRBJ2-3; D gene: NA; V gene: TRBV14; CDR3 DNA: TGTGCCAGCAGCCCAGGGGGGCCCACAGATACGCAGTATTTT; CDR3 protein: CASSPGGPTDTQYF
clone size: NA; J gene: TRBJ2-1; D gene: TRBD1; V gene: TRBV6-1; CDR3 DNA: TGTGCCAGCAGTGAGACGGGACAGCACTACAATGAGCAGTTCTTC; CDR3 protein: CASSETGQHYNEQFF